This T cell receptor (beta chain) was captured in a study of control samples from healthy donors and cancer patients. The CDR3 spans 15 residues. Trimming took 2 bases from V and 7 from J; bases not matched to a gene: 8. Germline CDR1 MNHNS, CDR2 SASEGT. Profiled with immunoSEQ multiplex PCR; TCRdb holds only in-frame clones, not every one. The top ten hold over 15% of the sample, which has around 97,000 clones, approximately 90% seen once. The J gene is TRBJ1-5, the V gene TRBV6-1, with 7 positions matching TRBD1. This TCR came from a man aged 60 to 69 with lung cancer. Sequencing was carried out using PBMCs. The CDR3 region is CASSEWRQGNQPQHF. For the CDR3, the DNA is TGTGCCAGCAGTGAATGGCGACAGGGAAACCAGCCCCAGCATTTT.